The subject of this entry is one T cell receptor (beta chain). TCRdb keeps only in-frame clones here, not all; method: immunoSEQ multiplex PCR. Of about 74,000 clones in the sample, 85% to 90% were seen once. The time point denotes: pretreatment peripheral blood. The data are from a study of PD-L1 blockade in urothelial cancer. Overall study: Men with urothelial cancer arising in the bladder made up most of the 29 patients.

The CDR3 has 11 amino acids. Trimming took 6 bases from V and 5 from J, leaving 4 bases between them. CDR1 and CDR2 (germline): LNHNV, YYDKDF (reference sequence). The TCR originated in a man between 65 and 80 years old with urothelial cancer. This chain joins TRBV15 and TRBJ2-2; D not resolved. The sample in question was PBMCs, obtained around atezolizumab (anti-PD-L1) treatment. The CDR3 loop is CATRETGELFF. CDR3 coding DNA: TGTGCCACCAGAGAGACCGGGGAGCTGTTTTTT.